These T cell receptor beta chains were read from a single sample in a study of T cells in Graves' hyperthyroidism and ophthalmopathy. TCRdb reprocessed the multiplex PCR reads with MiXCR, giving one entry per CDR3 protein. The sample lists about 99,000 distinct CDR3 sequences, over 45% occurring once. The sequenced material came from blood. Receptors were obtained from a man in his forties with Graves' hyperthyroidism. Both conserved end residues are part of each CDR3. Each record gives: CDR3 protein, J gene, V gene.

CDR3: CAISEFPDWETQYF; J: TRBJ2-5; V: TRBV10-3
CDR3: CASSWTGGGNQPQHF; J: TRBJ1-5; V: TRBV7-3
CDR3: CATSGSNQPQHF; J: TRBJ1-5; V: TRBV15
CDR3: CSVLTGGGPYEQYF; J: TRBJ2-7; V: TRBV29-1
CDR3: CSAVRQGAIEKLFF; J: TRBJ1-4; V: TRBV20-1
CDR3: CATSRDRSSGARQHF; J: TRBJ1-5; V: TRBV15
CDR3: CASSRTLLTEAFF; J: TRBJ1-1; V: TRBV12-3/TRBV12-4
CDR3: CASSEYIGANYGYTF; J: TRBJ1-2; V: TRBV6-1
CDR3: CASSLGRNRGETQYF; J: TRBJ2-5; V: TRBV7-6
CDR3: CASSSQYEQYF; J: TRBJ2-7; V: TRBV6-2/TRBV6-3
CDR3: CAISARDFAAGGYYEQYF; J: TRBJ2-7; V: TRBV10-3
CDR3: CASSPGGGQTNYGYTF; J: TRBJ1-2; V: TRBV5-6
CDR3: CATSRTQRGVGANVLTF; J: TRBJ2-6; V: TRBV15
CDR3: CSARDSETGPYEQYF; J: TRBJ2-7; V: TRBV20-1
CDR3: CASSVGVPDTQYF; J: TRBJ2-3; V: TRBV2
CDR3: CASSGLTGNEQFF; J: TRBJ2-1; V: TRBV19
CDR3: CASGWHRAGLEGANIEAFF; J: TRBJ1-1; V: TRBV2
CDR3: CSAAGLLLGAPETQYF; J: TRBJ2-5; V: TRBV20-1
CDR3: CASSPPGLAGAQDTQYF; J: TRBJ2-3; V: TRBV3-1
CDR3: CASSARGAGGRAGELFF; J: TRBJ2-2; V: TRBV9
CDR3: CASSLVMNTDTQYF; J: TRBJ2-3; V: TRBV5-1
CDR3: CASSLARGRDEQFF; J: TRBJ2-1; V: TRBV7-2
CDR3: CAGSMYTTHTPYF; J: TRBJ2-3; V: TRBV7-6
CDR3: CASSQGLGNVHEQFF; J: TRBJ2-1; V: TRBV27
CDR3: CSARDFRTGSSPLHF; J: TRBJ1-6; V: TRBV20-1
CDR3: CAIRGQGATPLHF; J: TRBJ1-6; V: TRBV10-3
CDR3: CASSYTVRRATEAVF; J: TRBJ1-1; V: TRBV6-1
CDR3: CASSLDYGYTF; J: TRBJ1-2; V: TRBV5-8
CDR3: CASSLGVRDIQYF; J: TRBJ2-4; V: TRBV5-6
CDR3: CATSSAQGEPPYEQYF; J: TRBJ2-7; V: TRBV15
CDR3: CSARDPLSGKYEQYF; J: TRBJ2-7; V: TRBV20-1
CDR3: CSARGVSGNTEAFF; J: TRBJ1-1; V: TRBV20-1
CDR3: CASSYSNTGPCNEQFF; J: TRBJ2-1; V: TRBV6-5
CDR3: CASSLAHGRAYEQYF; J: TRBJ2-7; V: TRBV12-3/TRBV12-4
CDR3: CASSLGAATDTQYF; J: TRBJ2-3; V: TRBV11-3
CDR3: CSAGQGATNEKLFF; J: TRBJ1-4; V: TRBV20-1
CDR3: CASREQGQVVSGANVLTF; J: TRBJ2-6; V: TRBV7-9
CDR3: CASSLTGSNTRYF; J: TRBJ2-3; V: TRBV5-1
CDR3: CASSYLGGSYSYNEQFF; J: TRBJ2-1; V: TRBV19
CDR3: CASSLVPGLPYEQYF; J: TRBJ2-7; V: TRBV5-1
CDR3: CASSDPSKGLAGETQYF; J: TRBJ2-5; V: TRBV7-6
CDR3: CSAFRLAGGIDEQFF; J: TRBJ2-1; V: TRBV20-1
CDR3: CSATGGYSYEQYF; J: TRBJ2-7; V: TRBV29-1
CDR3: CASRRRDRGSHEQFF; J: TRBJ2-1; V: TRBV7-9
CDR3: CASGLVWGQNTEAFF; J: TRBJ1-1; V: TRBV9
CDR3: CASSLAGEQGYTF; J: TRBJ1-2; V: TRBV11-3
CDR3: CASSQGTGQPQHF; J: TRBJ1-5; V: TRBV19
CDR3: CASLYNFLSRVRTKAFF; J: TRBJ1-1; V: TRBV2
CDR3: CASSTPGYRNQHF; J: TRBJ1-5; V: TRBV19
CDR3: CASSRPGLAGGAGPEIQYF; J: TRBJ2-5; V: TRBV12-3/TRBV12-4
CDR3: CSVREGSGNGYTF; J: TRBJ1-2; V: TRBV29-1
CDR3: CASSNRDRVNLAQHF; J: TRBJ1-5; V: TRBV5-1
CDR3: CASSPRAGAVTQYF; J: TRBJ2-3; V: TRBV11-3
CDR3: CATSKTAGQGARSTDTQYF; J: TRBJ2-3; V: TRBV15
CDR3: CASSRQGIGGRTEAFF; J: TRBJ1-1; V: TRBV7-8
CDR3: CASSLLAGIPHEQYF; J: TRBJ2-7; V: TRBV6-1
CDR3: CASSSSPQGLGGYTF; J: TRBJ1-2; V: TRBV7-2
CDR3: CASSVETGTTYGYTF; J: TRBJ1-2; V: TRBV7-8
CDR3: CSARGVSGISPYEQYF; J: TRBJ2-7; V: TRBV20-1